Following are 16 T cell receptor beta chains from one sample sequenced in a study of vaccination and CD4 T cells after COVID-19. Treatment given: approximately nine-day PBMC culture with coronavirus spike peptide pools or control peptides (ViraFEST assay). Their antigens are not known. Cultured CD4+ T-cell DNA underwent Oncomine TCR Beta short-read sequencing. TCRdb analysed the PCR reads with MiXCR anew, one entry per CDR3 protein. This sample has some 7,600 distinct CDR3 sequences; 55% occur once, and the top ten carry roughly half. Sequencing input: CD4+ T cells from blood, cultured in vitro. The origin of the receptors is a human donor who had recovered from COVID-19.

This clonotype turned up a few times. This chain links TRBV10-3 with TRBJ2-1, with 8 nucleotides matching TRBD2. CDR1 ENHRY and CDR2 SYGVKD come from the germline V gene. Trimming at V came to 0 bases and at J to 6 bases, leaving 4 bases not matched to a gene. The CDR3 is made up of 15 amino acids. This chain's CDR3 is CAISESASGSNEQFF. The CDR3 DNA reads as TGTGCCATCAGTGAGTCGGCTAGCGGGTCCAATGAGCAGTTCTTC.

The J gene is TRBJ1-1, the V gene TRBV2, with 10 positions matching TRBD1. Per germline, CDR1 SNHLY and CDR2 FYNNEI. J gave up 5 bases and V 6 bases, and 18 bases lay outside the gene matches. The CDR3 runs to 18 residues. The CDR3 coding sequence is TGTGCCAGCAGCCTGACAGGGGGCCTGGACGACCAGCGGACTGAAGCTTTCTTT. Translation gives CASSLTGGLDDQRTEAFF.

The chain employs TRBV7-6 and TRBJ1-1; TRBD1 might be the D (5 bases). CDR3 length: 13 amino acids. The germline V gene encodes CDR1 SGHVS and CDR2 FNYEAQ. V was cut by 7 bases and J by 0 bases, with 9 bases left in between. This chain's CDR3 is CASMGQLNTEAFF. The DNA for the CDR3 is TGTGCCAGCATGGGGCAGTTGAACACTGAAGCTTTCTTT.

In DNA, the CDR3 is TGTGCCAGCAGCCAGGGACCGTACCAAGAGACCCAGTACTTC. Amino acid sequence: CASSQGPYQETQYF. The chain recombines TRBV7-2 with TRBJ2-5; D is possibly TRBD1 or TRBD2 (5 bases each). From germline, CDR1 is SGHTA and CDR2 FQGNSA. Trimming pared 5 bases from V and 0 bases from J, leaving 10 bases between. This CDR3 has 14 amino acids.

The chain couples TRBV7-9 to TRBJ2-1; D possibly corresponds to TRBD1 (5 bases). The CDR3 spans 15 residues. Trimming took off 3 bases at V and 7 bases at J, with 16 bases between the two ends. Per germline, CDR1 SEHNR and CDR2 FQNEAQ (reference sequence). The CDR3 spells CASSFGRVNRNEQFF. For the CDR3, the DNA is TGTGCCAGCAGCTTTGGCAGGGTCAACAGGAATGAGCAGTTCTTC.

The CDR3 loop reads CASSPGPGTYHGYTF. The CDR3 DNA sequence: TGTGCCAGCAGCCCGGGCCCCGGGACCTATCATGGCTACACCTTC. The chain combines TRBV5-6 with TRBJ1-2, with D possibly TRBD1 on 5 matching bases. The ends were cut back, 4 bases at V and 6 bases at J, with 19 bases in the middle. This CDR3 comprises 15 residues. Germline values: CDR1 SGHDT, CDR2 YYEEEE.

V gene TRBV27 combines with J gene TRBJ1-6, with 7 bases identical to TRBD1. The CDR3 spans 14 residues. Germline CDR1 reads MNHEY; CDR2 reads SMNVEV (reference sequence). With 8 bases clipped from V and 4 bases from J, the junction kept 5 bases outside the gene matches. DNA for the CDR3: TGTGCCAGCGGGACAGTGAATTATAATTCACCCCTCCACTTT. This sequence encodes CASGTVNYNSPLHF.

This clonotype was seen a handful of times. The chain couples TRBV6-2 or TRBV6-3 to TRBJ1-2; 8 bases align to TRBD1. The trim removed 2 bases at V and 8 bases at J, leaving 13 bases unmatched. The germline gives CDR1 MNHEY, CDR2 SVGEGT. The CDR3 sequence is 16 residues long. The CDR3 nucleotides read TGTGCCAGCAGTTACCCTGAACCCCAGGGGGCGCGAGGCTACACCTTC. This translates into CASSYPEPQGARGYTF.

There are a few counts of this clonotype. V and J are TRBV20-1 and TRBJ2-3, with TRBD1 matching 9 bases. The V and J ends lost 6 bases and 1 base, in that order; junction bases with no gene match: 8. Per germline, CDR1 DFQATT and CDR2 SNEGSKA (reference sequence). This CDR3 has 15 amino acids. The DNA of the CDR3 is TGCAGTGCGGAAAACAGGGGGCAGGGCACAGATACGCAGTATTTT. Its protein is CSAENRGQGTDTQYF.

This chain links TRBV2 with TRBJ2-5; D is possibly TRBD2 (5 bases). The ends were cut back, 9 bases at V and 7 bases at J, with 18 bases in the middle. This CDR3 comprises 13 residues. Germline V gives CDR1 SNHLY, CDR2 FYNNEI. The CDR3 DNA reads as TGTGCCAGTCGACTTTTACCAGAGGGGACCCAGTACTTC. This codes for CASRLLPEGTQYF.

The genes are TRBV11-3 and TRBJ1-4; D remains unclear. Germline CDR1 reads SGHNT; CDR2 reads YENEEA. Between the trimmed V and J ends, which lost 1 base and 4 bases, there was a span of 10 bases. This CDR3 comprises 15 residues. The CDR3 sequence is CASSLGSKRNEKLFF. The DNA for the CDR3 is TGTGCCAGCAGCTTAGGGTCGAAACGTAATGAAAAACTGTTTTTT. Full variable domain (remainder filled in from reference TRBV11-3 and TRBJ1-4): EAGVVQSPRYKIIEKKQPVAFWCNPISGHNTLYWYLQNLGQGPELLIRYENEEAVDDSQLPKDRFSAERLKGVDSTLKIQPAELGDSAVYLCASSLGSKRNEKLFFGSGTQLSVL.

This clonotype is a singleton in its sample. The chain joins TRBV18 to TRBJ1-1; D perhaps matches TRBD1 (6 bases). V was shortened by 2 bases and J by 3 bases, with 7 bases between the two germline ends. The CDR3 loop spans 13 amino acids. CDR1 KGHSH and CDR2 LQKENI come from the germline V gene. The CDR3 coding sequence is TGTGCCAGCTCACCAGGGACACACACTGAAGCTTTCTTT. This gives the protein CASSPGTHTEAFF.

V gene TRBV5-1 combines with J gene TRBJ1-2; D is unclear. Per germline, CDR1 SGHRS and CDR2 YFSETQ. The CDR3 has 12 amino acids. V was pared by 6 bases and J by 3 bases, with 9 bases between. The CDR3: CASKEADYGYTF. The CDR3 DNA is TGCGCCAGCAAGGAAGCTGACTATGGCTACACCTTC.

This rearrangement joins TRBV4-2 to TRBJ2-3; a weak D match, TRBD2 (7 bases). CDR1 is LGHNA and CDR2 is YNFKEQ in the germline V gene. V lost 5 bases to trimming and J lost 6 bases, with 12 bases between them. The length of the CDR3 is 13 residues. The CDR3 DNA follows: TGTGCCAGCAGCGCGGAGGGGGGGGATACGCAGTATTTT. Its translation: CASSAEGGDTQYF.

The V and J genes are TRBV12-3 or TRBV12-4 and TRBJ2-3; unclear D gene. This CDR3 region has 12 residues. The V end lost 6 bases, the J end lost 0 bases, and 4 bases lay between the germline ends. CDR3 sequence: CASRISTDTQYF. The CDR3 nucleotides read TGTGCCAGCAGGATTAGCACAGATACGCAGTATTTT.

The CDR3 protein is CASNRGRTNYGYTF. The CDR3, as DNA: TGTGCCAGCAACAGGGGCCGCACTAACTATGGCTACACCTTC. The chain links TRBV2 to TRBJ1-2; 7 nucleotides align to TRBD1. The junction had 5 bases not matched to a gene; V was cut back by 7 bases and J by 0 bases. Germline V gene sequence: CDR1 SNHLY, CDR2 FYNNEI. The CDR3 consists of 14 residues.